The 29 T cell receptor beta chains below come from one sample, sequenced in a study of blood T cell repertoires in COVID-19. Generated by immunoSEQ multiplex PCR, the TCRdb table keeps only in-frame clones and is missing some. Of 300,000 to 400,000 clones listed, just over 85% are singletons. The sequencing input was PBMCs or T cells enriched from blood (not recorded which). The receptors were sampled from a woman aged 40 to 50 with acute COVID-19.

The genes are TRBV7-6 and TRBJ1-5, with D possibly being TRBD1 (5 bases). The CDR3 sequence is 13 residues long. Germline CDR1 is SGHVS and CDR2 is FNYEAQ. The germline V and J ends were trimmed by 5 bases and 5 bases, with 10 bases remaining between them. CDR3 DNA: TGTGCCAGCAGCCATGGGGACTATCAGCCCCAGCATTTT. Amino acids: CASSHGDYQPQHF.

The chain combines TRBV9 with TRBJ2-1, with 7 nucleotides matching TRBD1. This CDR3 comprises 13 residues. V trimming: 4 bases; J trimming: 12 bases; junction bases outside the gene matches: 10. Germline V gene lookup returns CDR1 SGDLS and CDR2 YYNGEE. In DNA form, the CDR3 reads TGTGCCAGCAGCTCTCAGACAGGGAGTGGGCAGTTCTTC. Amino acid sequence: CASSSQTGSGQFF.

The CDR3 DNA is TGTGCCAGCAGCAAAGAACAGGGGCGATACGGGAGAGAGAACACTGAAGCTTTCTTT. It codes for CASSKEQGRYGRENTEAFF. The V and J genes are TRBV21-1 and TRBJ1-1; the DNA was not compared with TRBD1, the D call given in the table. TRBV21-1 is reported as a pseudogene. The CDR3 runs to 19 residues.

The chain carries TRBV27 and TRBJ2-1; 13 bases agree with TRBD2. The CDR3 contains 18 residues. Looked up from germline, CDR1 is MNHEY and CDR2 is SMNVEV (reference sequence). V shed 2 bases and J 3 bases; nucleotides not matched to a gene: 7. The CDR3 sequence is CASSLEGTSGIGYNEQFF. CDR3 DNA: TGTGCCAGCAGTTTAGAGGGGACTAGCGGGATTGGCTACAATGAGCAGTTCTTC.

This sequence joins TRBV28 and TRBJ1-2, with D possibly matching TRBD1 (5 bases). Trimming shortened V by 3 bases and J by 5 bases, and 13 bases separated the two germline ends. Germline values: CDR1 MDHEN, CDR2 SYDVKM. The CDR3 has 14 amino acids. The CDR3 DNA reads as TGTGCCAGCAGTTTTGGCTTGGGGGGTTATGGCTACACCTTC. Protein sequence: CASSFGLGGYGYTF.

The rearrangement uses TRBV18 and TRBJ1-1; no firm D call. Per germline, CDR1 KGHSH and CDR2 LQKENI. Trimming shortened V by 2 bases and J by 3 bases, and 13 bases separated the two germline ends. CDR3 length equals 15 residues. CDR3 nucleotides: TGTGCCAGCTCACCAAACTCCGGGTTCCACACTGAAGCTTTCTTT. Amino acid sequence: CASSPNSGFHTEAFF.

The count of this clone is one. The V and J genes are TRBV7-3 and TRBJ2-1, with no clear D. CDR1 and CDR2 (germline): SGHTA, FQGTGA. CDR3 length: 13 residues. V was pared by 3 bases and J by 5 bases, with 8 bases between. CDR3 protein: CASSFRRNNEQFF. The CDR3 coding sequence is TGTGCCAGCAGCTTCAGGCGTAACAATGAGCAGTTCTTC.

This clone was counted only a few times. This chain links TRBV19 with TRBJ1-6; D remains ambiguous. From germline, CDR1 is LNHDA and CDR2 SQIVND (reference sequence). The length of the CDR3 is 14 residues. V was cut by 5 bases and J by 8 bases, with 13 bases left in between. The CDR3 reads CASSRSVGDSPLHF. The CDR3, as DNA: TGTGCCAGTAGTCGCTCAGTCGGGGATTCACCCCTCCACTTT.

The genes are TRBV7-6 and TRBJ2-2, with 7 nucleotides matching TRBD2. The J segment lost 5 bases and the V segment lost 2 bases, leaving 17 bases of the junction unmatched. The CDR3 is 19 residues long. From germline, CDR1 is SGHVS and CDR2 FNYEAQ. The CDR3 DNA reads TGTGCCAGCAGCTTAATCCCCAGCGGGACCCCGAGAGGGACCGGGGAGCTGTTTTTT. This translates into CASSLIPSGTPRGTGELFF. The full variable domain, in which reference TRBV7-6 and TRBJ2-2 provide the parts outside the CDR3, is GAGVSQSPRYKVTKRGQDVALRCDPISGHVSLYWYRQALGQGPEFLTYFNYEAQQDKSGLPNDRFSAERPEGSISTLTIQRTEQRDSAMYRCASSLIPSGTPRGTGELFFGEGSRLTVL.

About this clone itself: Other DNA sequences in this sample translate to the same CDR3. The rearrangement links TRBV5-1 to TRBJ2-1, with 11 bases lining up with TRBD1. V shed 4 bases and J 7 bases; nucleotides not matched to a gene: 4. The CDR3 covers 14 residues. Germline V CDR1 and CDR2: SGHRS, YFSETQ. The CDR3 region is CASSPGQGGNEQFF. DNA for the CDR3: TGCGCCAGCAGCCCGGGACAGGGGGGTAATGAGCAGTTCTTC.

The rearrangement uses TRBV4-2 and TRBJ1-2; 7 nucleotides agree with TRBD1. V was clipped by 3 bases and J by 4 bases; unmatched bases: 5. Germline V gene lookup returns CDR1 LGHNA and CDR2 YNFKEQ. The CDR3 runs 14 residues. The CDR3 DNA reads as TGTGCCAGCAGCCACGGGCGGGACAGCTATGGCTACACCTTC. The encoded protein is CASSHGRDSYGYTF.

The chain carries TRBV7-9 and TRBJ2-3; 12 nucleotides match TRBD2. CDR3 size: 16 residues. The germline gives CDR1 SEHNR, CDR2 FQNEAQ (reference sequence). After removal of 5 bases from V and 2 bases from J, the junction contained 5 bases not matched to a gene. This CDR3 is CASSLRLAGDTDTQYF. The CDR3 DNA reads as TGTGCCAGCAGCCTAAGACTAGCGGGGGACACAGATACGCAGTATTTT.

V is TRBV29-1 and J is TRBJ1-1; tentative D call: TRBD1 (6 bases). CDR1 and CDR2 (germline): SQVTM, ANQGSEA. Trimming cost V 4 bases and J 7 bases, with 16 bases left between them. CDR3 length: 13 amino acids. This CDR3 is CSVVDRSWFEAFF. CDR3 nucleotides: TGCAGCGTTGTCGACAGGTCCTGGTTTGAAGCTTTCTTT.

The chain has TRBV3-1 (or the pseudogene TRBV3-2) and TRBJ2-2, with D perhaps matching TRBD1 (5 bases). Germline CDR1 is LGHDT and CDR2 is YNNKEL (reference sequence). The CDR3 is 18 amino acids. V lost 1 base and J lost 1, with 16 bases in between. CDR3 bases: TGTGCCAGCAGCCAAGTTAAGAAGGGCCAGGGGAACACCGGGGAGCTGTTTTTT. Protein sequence: CASSQVKKGQGNTGELFF.

This clone was seen a single time. The chain recombines TRBV25-1 with TRBJ2-3; D gene unclear. The CDR3 is 12 amino acids. V was trimmed by 7 bases and J by 0 bases, leaving 5 bases between them. CDR1 and CDR2 from the germline V gene are MGHDK and SYGVNS. The CDR3 bases are TGTGCCAGCACCGGGAGCACAGATACGCAGTATTTT. Translated, it gives CASTGSTDTQYF.

This rearrangement joins TRBV6-1 to TRBJ2-1, with 10 positions matching TRBD1. Trimming cost V 4 bases and J 6 bases; bases outside gene matches: 9. Germline CDR1 is MNHNS and CDR2 is SASEGT. The CDR3 runs 16 residues. CDR3 loop: CASSASRDRGFNEQFF. The CDR3 nucleotides read TGTGCCAGCAGTGCATCCCGGGACAGGGGATTCAATGAGCAGTTCTTC.

This clone has just one count. The rearrangement uses TRBV7-9 and TRBJ1-5; 8 bases line up with TRBD1. The CDR3 length is 14 residues. The V gene end was trimmed by 5 bases and the J gene end by 3 bases; junction bases not matched to a gene: 3. Per the germline V gene, CDR1 is SEHNR and CDR2 is FQNEAQ (reference sequence). The CDR3 is CASSQTGDNQPQHF. The CDR3 DNA reads as TGTGCCAGCAGCCAGACAGGGGACAATCAGCCCCAGCATTTT.

This chain connects TRBV21-1 to TRBJ2-2; TRBD2 is the table's D call, not checked against the DNA. TRBV21-1 is a known pseudogene. The CDR3 has 18 residues. The CDR3 sequence: CASSTRRLAGFCTGELFF. The CDR3, as DNA: TGTGCCAGCAGCACGAGACGCTTAGCGGGATTCTGCACCGGGGAGCTGTTTTTT.

The V call is TRBV7-9, the J call TRBJ2-5, with 12 bases fitting TRBD2. With V trimmed by 5 bases and J by 3 bases, 10 bases remained unmatched. The CDR3 totals 17 residues. The V gene's germline CDR1 is SEHNR and CDR2 FQNEAQ (reference sequence). The CDR3 nucleotides are TGTGCCAGCAGCGGCGGACTAGCGGGATTATATGAAGAGACCCAGTACTTC. Translating gives CASSGGLAGLYEETQYF.

This sequence joins TRBV24-1 and TRBJ2-3, with 11 nucleotides matching TRBD1. CDR1 KGHDR and CDR2 SFDVKD come from the germline V gene. This CDR3 has 16 amino acids. V shed 1 base, J shed 7 bases, and the junction held 6 bases outside the gene matches. The CDR3 DNA reads as TGTGCCACCAGTGATTTCAGGACAGGGGGCCGGTATACGCAGTATTTT. As protein: CATSDFRTGGRYTQYF.

V and J are TRBV6-2 or TRBV6-3 and TRBJ2-1; D may be TRBD2 (6 bases). CDR1 and CDR2 from the germline V gene are MNHEY and SVGEGT. This CDR3 spans 14 amino acids. Trimming left V 5 bases short and J 3 bases short, with 11 bases between. The CDR3 region is CASSLQRVYNEQFF. For the CDR3, the DNA is TGTGCCAGCAGTCTTCAGCGGGTCTACAATGAGCAGTTCTTC.

The rearrangement uses TRBV27 and TRBJ2-1; D ambiguous. The V and J ends lost 4 bases and 9 bases respectively, with 10 bases between them. Germline V gene lookup returns CDR1 MNHEY and CDR2 SMNVEV (reference sequence). The length of the CDR3 is 12 residues. The CDR3 region is CASSSPPGEQFF. For the CDR3, the DNA is TGTGCCAGCAGTTCCCCCCCAGGTGAGCAGTTCTTC.

The chain uses TRBV3-1 (or the pseudogene TRBV3-2) and TRBJ1-2; D is possibly TRBD1 (6 bases). With 2 bases removed from V and 4 bases from J, the gap between germline ends came to 14 bases. CDR1 and CDR2 (germline): LGHDT, YNNKEL (reference sequence). The CDR3 is 15 amino acids. CDR3 nucleotides: TGTGCCAGCAGCCAAACAGGGAGCCCCATCTATGGCTACACCTTC. Its translation is CASSQTGSPIYGYTF.

The V call is TRBV6-4, the J call TRBJ2-3; D is perhaps TRBD1 (5 bases). Germline V CDR1 and CDR2: MRHNA, SNTAGT. V gave up 1 base and J gave up 0 bases, with 11 bases separating them. The CDR3 is 16 amino acids. The CDR3 DNA reads as TGTGCCAGCAGTGACTTAGACAGCTCTAGCACAGATACGCAGTATTTT. As protein: CASSDLDSSSTDTQYF.

This rearrangement joins TRBV4-3 to TRBJ2-3; TRBD1 might be the D (5 bases). V was trimmed by 3 bases and J by 7 bases, leaving 14 bases between them. Per germline, CDR1 LGHNA and CDR2 YSLEER. The CDR3 is 14 residues long. The CDR3 DNA follows: TGCGCCAGCAGCCAGGGGCTGAGTCCCCATACGCAGTATTTT. This gives the protein CASSQGLSPHTQYF.

V gene TRBV29-1 combines with J gene TRBJ1-4, with TRBD1 matching 9 bases. After removal of 2 bases from V and 8 bases from J, the junction contained 3 bases not matched to a gene. Germline-derived CDR1 and CDR2 are SQVTM and ANQGSEA. The CDR3 has 13 residues. The CDR3, as DNA: TGCAGCGTTGAATCCACAGGGGGCGAAAAACTGTTTTTT. Residues: CSVESTGGEKLFF. The full variable domain, rest sourced from reference TRBV29-1 and TRBJ1-4, is SAVISQKPSRDICQRGTSLTIQCQVDSQVTMMFWYRQQPGQSLTLIATANQGSEATYESGFVIDKFPISRPNLTFSTLTVSNMSPEDSSIYLCSVESTGGEKLFFGSGTQLSVL.

This chain links TRBV28 with TRBJ2-7; 11 positions match TRBD1. Germline CDR1 reads MDHEN; CDR2 reads SYDVKM. CDR3 length equals 15 residues. The junction had 9 bases not matched to a gene; V was cut back by 7 bases and J by 4 bases. This CDR3 is CASTTGGQGAYEQYF. The CDR3 nucleotides are TGTGCCAGCACCACTGGTGGACAGGGGGCGTACGAGCAGTACTTC.

The chain joins TRBV7-2 to TRBJ1-1; 7 bases map to TRBD1. The CDR3 consists of 12 residues. The germline CDR1 and CDR2 sequences are SGHTA and FQGNSA. V shed 3 bases, J shed 9 bases, and the junction held 4 bases outside the gene matches. In nucleotides, the CDR3 is TGTGCCAGCAGCTTCAGACAGGGTAAAGCTTTCTTT. Its translation: CASSFRQGKAFF.

Of note for this clone: Within the sample, other DNA sequences also encode this same CDR3. The gene calls are TRBV11-3 and TRBJ1-5; D may be TRBD1 (5 bases). The CDR3 extends over 15 amino acids. Germline CDR1 SGHNT, CDR2 YENEEA. Trimming shortened V by 2 bases and J by 7 bases, and 15 bases separated the two germline ends. The CDR3 sequence is CASSLQGGRGQPQHF. DNA of the CDR3: TGTGCCAGCAGCTTACAGGGAGGGCGGGGGCAGCCCCAGCATTTT.